Each of the 31 T cell receptor beta chains below was sequenced from the same sample in a study of T-cell reconstitution after alpha-beta-depleted transplantation in children listed by TCRdb under 2016. The treatment or condition label here, explained by the study, means: allogeneic hematopoietic cell transplantation with graft depleted of TCRalphabeta T cells and CD19 B cells. The library was generated by PCR. The data were produced on an Illumina HiSeq 2500. TCR library preparation used molecular barcoding, with unique molecular identifiers applied to normalize quantification of the TCRbeta repertoire. The public reads were reprocessed in TCRdb via fastp at Q25 and MiXCR, keeping in-frame beta chains. Rows are combined by CDR3 protein, so each entry shows the most common genes and DNA. The sample table holds about 460,000 distinct CDR3 sequences, of which approximately 10% were seen once. Of the sample, 2% to 2.5% is held by the ten largest clones.

The sample was PBMCs, taken before TCRalphabeta/CD19-depleted stem cell transplant. The receptors shown here come from a child aged 2 to 9 with inherited bone marrow failure, due to receive a stem cell transplant.

This clonotype has at least ten counts. CDR3 residues: CASSHPSTSGATKKYNEQFF. CDR3 bases: TGCGCCAGCAGCCACCCGAGTACTAGCGGGGCGACCAAAAAATACAATGAGCAGTTCTTC. The chain recombines TRBV4-1 with TRBJ2-1, with 10 bases matching TRBD2. The CDR3 length is 20 residues. CDR1 is MGHRA, CDR2 YSYEKL, per germline. J lost 4 bases, V lost 3 bases, and 18 bases had no gene match.

This clonotype was recorded many times. The chain is built from TRBV20-1 and TRBJ2-5; 8 bases are shared with TRBD2. Germline assignment: CDR1 DFQATT and CDR2 SNEGSKA (reference sequence). Trimming took 6 bases from V and 5 from J; bases not matched to a gene: 11. The CDR3 has 14 residues. CDR3 in amino acids: CSANPVAGTETQYF. CDR3 nucleotides: TGCAGTGCAAACCCAGTAGCGGGAACTGAGACCCAGTACTTC.

This clonotype showed up many times. V is TRBV20-1 and J is TRBJ2-3, with D perhaps matching TRBD1 or TRBD2 (5 bases each). Germline lookup yields CDR1 DFQATT and CDR2 SNEGSKA (reference sequence). The CDR3 covers 14 residues. Trimming left V 1 base short and J 2 bases short, with 10 bases between. CDR3 sequence: CSARGDGITDTQYF. DNA of the CDR3: TGCAGTGCTAGAGGGGACGGAATCACAGATACGCAGTATTTT.

The sample holds many counts of this clonotype. The chain has TRBV10-2 and TRBJ2-3, with D maybe TRBD1 (6 bases). This CDR3 contains 14 residues. Germline loops: CDR1 WSHSY, CDR2 SAAADI. Trimming took 4 bases from V and 3 from J, leaving 11 bases between them. The CDR3 loop reads CASSVGRGTDTQYF. The CDR3 DNA reads TGCGCCAGCAGTGTGGGCAGGGGTACAGATACGCAGTATTTT.

Many counts were recorded for this clonotype. The chain joins TRBV2 to TRBJ2-7; TRBD2 aligns across 7 bases. V shed 7 bases and J 5 bases; nucleotides not matched to a gene: 8. The length of the CDR3 is 13 residues. CDR1 is SNHLY and CDR2 is FYNNEI in the germline V gene. CDR3 residues: CASTEEREDEQYF. Written as DNA, the CDR3 is TGTGCCAGCACCGAGGAACGGGAGGACGAGCAGTACTTC. The full variable domain, in which reference TRBV2 and TRBJ2-7 provide the parts outside the CDR3, is EPEVTQTPSHQVTQMGQEVILRCVPISNHLYFYWYRQILGQKVEFLVSFYNNEISEKSEIFDDQFSVERPDGSNFTLKIRSTKLEDSAMYFCASTEEREDEQYFGPGTRLTVT.

This clonotype was counted many times. The genes are TRBV20-1 and TRBJ1-5, with D perhaps TRBD1 (5 bases). CDR3 size: 12 residues. Trimming cost V 3 bases and J 6 bases, with 9 bases left between them. From germline, CDR1 is DFQATT and CDR2 SNEGSKA (reference sequence). CDR3 protein: CSASTGTQPQHF. The CDR3 region has the DNA TGCAGTGCTAGTACTGGGACTCAGCCCCAGCATTTT.

This clonotype was seen at least ten times. The chain joins TRBV19 to TRBJ2-1; maybe TRBD2 (5 bases). Trimming removed 3 bases at V and 6 bases at J, with 12 bases between. The CDR3 spans 14 residues. Germline CDR1 reads LNHDA; CDR2 reads SQIVND (reference sequence). This CDR3 is CASSMAGSSNEQFF. The DNA of the CDR3 is TGTGCCAGTAGTATGGCGGGTAGCAGCAATGAGCAGTTCTTC.

This clonotype was counted ten times or more. The chain recombines TRBV12-3 or TRBV12-4 with TRBJ1-1; D remains ambiguous. The V end lost 3 bases, the J end lost 0 bases, and 11 bases lay between the germline ends. The CDR3 runs 15 residues. The CDR3: CASSLALGLNTEAFF. The CDR3, as DNA: TGTGCCAGCAGTTTGGCTTTGGGGTTGAACACTGAAGCTTTCTTT.

This clonotype came up many times. The chain uses TRBV12-5 and TRBJ2-1; 9 bases fit TRBD1. The V segment lost 1 base and the J segment 6 bases; nucleotides outside the gene matches: 4. Germline loops: CDR1 LGHNT, CDR2 FRNRAP. The CDR3 runs 15 residues. Here the CDR3 DNA reads TGTGCTAGTGGTTTGGAACAGGGGGCTTTCAATGAGCAGTTCTTC. Protein product: CASGLEQGAFNEQFF.

The chain uses TRBV9 and TRBJ2-3, with 12 nucleotides matching TRBD2. Germline V CDR1 and CDR2: SGDLS, YYNGEE. The CDR3 sequence is 15 residues long. V dropped 4 bases and J dropped 4; count of bases not matched to a gene: 4. The CDR3 here is CASSSSGREADTQYF. The CDR3, as DNA: TGTGCCAGCAGCTCTAGCGGGAGGGAAGCAGATACGCAGTATTTT.

This clonotype was found once. This chain uses TRBV29-1 with TRBJ2-3; 12 nucleotides align to TRBD2. V lost 7 bases and J lost 2; bases outside the gene matches: 13. The V gene's germline CDR1 is SQVTM and CDR2 ANQGSEA. The CDR3 runs to 17 residues. The CDR3 protein is CSAEGETSGRVTDTQYF. In DNA form, the CDR3 reads TGCAGCGCTGAGGGGGAGACTAGCGGGAGAGTCACAGATACGCAGTATTTT.

The chain is built from TRBV12-3 or TRBV12-4 and TRBJ1-2; D is unresolved. Trimming took 5 bases from V and 4 from J, leaving 8 bases between them. The CDR3 extends over 12 amino acids. CDR3 DNA sequence: TGTGCCAGCAGTCCCACACTCTATGGCTACACCTTC. Its translation is CASSPTLYGYTF.

Concerning this clonotype itself: Mismatch with germline at one junction end may stem from a read error. The gene calls are TRBV7-2 and TRBJ2-1; D possibly uses TRBD1 or TRBD2 (5 bases each). This CDR3 has 13 residues. From germline, CDR1 is SGHTA and CDR2 FQGNSA. The CDR3 here is CASSSGPYNDQFF. DNA for the CDR3: TGTGCCAGCAGCTCGGGACCCTACAATGATCAGTTCTTC.

This clonotype has ten or more counts. The chain carries TRBV7-2 and TRBJ2-7; D is tentatively TRBD1 or TRBD2 (5 bases each). V lost 2 bases and J lost 5, with 13 bases in between. This CDR3 is 14 amino acids long. In germline, CDR1 is SGHTA, CDR2 FQGNSA. The CDR3 reads CASSLMGPGDEQYF. CDR3 coding DNA: TGTGCCAGCAGCTTAATGGGACCTGGGGACGAGCAGTACTTC.

This clonotype was observed at least ten times. The chain employs TRBV4-3 and TRBJ2-7, with unresolved D. Trimming shortened V by 3 bases and J by 6 bases, and 15 bases separated the two germline ends. The CDR3 spans 14 residues. In germline, CDR1 is LGHNA, CDR2 YSLEER. The CDR3 bases are TGCGCCAGCAGCCAGCGCCTGGCGACCGGCGAGCAGTACTTC. Its protein product is CASSQRLATGEQYF.

This clonotype has at least ten counts. The rearrangement joins TRBV27 to TRBJ2-1, with TRBD2 identical over 13 bases. Germline CDR1 is MNHEY and CDR2 is SMNVEV (reference sequence). With V trimmed by 1 base and J by 8 bases, 11 bases remained unmatched. This CDR3 comprises 18 residues. CDR3 sequence: CASSLLKGGLAGTDEQFF. Written as DNA, the CDR3 is TGTGCCAGCAGTTTATTAAAGGGGGGACTAGCGGGAACCGATGAGCAGTTCTTC.

This clonotype was detected ten times or more. The V gene is TRBV20-1, the J gene TRBJ2-7, with a weak D call TRBD2 (5 bases). Germline V gives CDR1 DFQATT, CDR2 SNEGSKA (reference sequence). Trimming took 0 bases from V and 3 from J, leaving 15 bases between them. This CDR3 is built from 15 residues. CDR3 residues: CSARDTDHTSYEQYF. The CDR3 nucleotides are TGCAGTGCTAGAGATACGGACCACACTAGCTACGAGCAGTACTTC.

The V call is TRBV4-2, the J call TRBJ2-1; D might be TRBD2 (7 bases). The V gene's germline CDR1 is LGHNA and CDR2 YNFKEQ. This CDR3 is 16 amino acids long. V lost 1 base and J 4 bases, leaving 14 bases between the germline ends. The CDR3, as DNA: TGTGCCAGCAGCCAAGGGGCAGGGGACTATTACAATGAGCAGTTCTTC. Translated: CASSQGAGDYYNEQFF.

In its sample, this clonotype was seen many times. This sequence joins TRBV12-3 or TRBV12-4 and TRBJ1-2, with a possible D match to TRBD1 (6 bases). This CDR3 is 12 amino acids long. The ends were cut back, 4 bases at V and 8 bases at J, with 11 bases in the middle. Written as DNA, the CDR3 is TGTGCCAGCAGTTCGGGGGGCGAGGGCTACACCTTC. Amino acid sequence: CASSSGGEGYTF.

This clonotype was counted at least ten times. This sequence joins TRBV4-2 and TRBJ2-3, with D unresolved. This CDR3 spans 16 amino acids. Germline V gives CDR1 LGHNA, CDR2 YNFKEQ. Trimming took 0 bases from V and 2 from J, leaving 12 bases between them. The CDR3 loop is CASSQESNRITDTQYF. As DNA, the CDR3 is TGTGCCAGCAGCCAAGAGTCTAACCGAATCACAGATACGCAGTATTTT.

This clonotype was found many times. The V and J genes are TRBV12-3 or TRBV12-4 and TRBJ2-1; possibly TRBD1 for D (5 bases). The CDR3 sequence is 15 residues long. Trimming took 6 bases from V and 5 from J, leaving 17 bases between them. CDR3 sequence (DNA): TGTGCCAGCAGGGGCGACTCGACAGAAAACAATGAGCAGTTCTTC. Amino acids: CASRGDSTENNEQFF.

This clonotype was detected only a few times. The genes are TRBV7-8 and TRBJ2-7; TRBD2 agrees at 12 bases. CDR1 is SGHVS and CDR2 is FQNEAQ in the germline V gene. The trim removed 5 bases at V and 0 bases at J, leaving 2 bases unmatched. This CDR3 is built from 15 residues. In DNA, the CDR3 is TGTGCCAGCAGCCGGACTAGCGGGGCCTCCTACGAGCAGTACTTC. Protein product: CASSRTSGASYEQYF.

This clonotype was seen at least ten times. The chain employs TRBV5-1 and TRBJ1-1; 9 bases match TRBD1. CDR1 and CDR2 (germline): SGHRS, YFSETQ. This CDR3 contains 14 residues. V was pared by 5 bases and J by 4 bases, with 6 bases of the junction left unmatched. The CDR3 spells CASREQGASTEAFF. CDR3 bases: TGCGCCAGCAGGGAACAGGGGGCGAGCACTGAAGCTTTCTTT.

This clonotype was picked up many times. This rearrangement joins TRBV12-3 or TRBV12-4 to TRBJ2-5; the D is unclear. This CDR3 contains 12 residues. Trimming cost V 3 bases and J 4 bases, with 6 bases left between them. The CDR3 coding sequence is TGTGCCAGCAGTTTGTACGGAGAGACCCAGTACTTC. It translates to CASSLYGETQYF.

This clonotype came up many times. The gene calls are TRBV5-1 and TRBJ1-6; 9 bases match TRBD1. Germline CDR1 reads SGHRS; CDR2 reads YFSETQ. V shed 2 bases, J shed 5 bases, and the junction held 2 bases outside the gene matches. This CDR3 contains 15 residues. The DNA of the CDR3 is TGCGCCAGCAGCTTCGGGGACAGGGATAATTCACCCCTCCACTTT. Translating it yields CASSFGDRDNSPLHF.

This clonotype was detected ten times or more. J is TRBJ1-3 and V is TRBV9, with 7 bases aligning to TRBD1. Trimming took 2 bases from V and 0 from J; bases not matched to a gene: 5. From germline, CDR1 is SGDLS and CDR2 YYNGEE. The CDR3 is made up of 16 amino acids. The CDR3 DNA is TGTGCCAGCAGCGTGACAGGGCCCCTCTCTGGAAACACCATATATTTT. It codes for CASSVTGPLSGNTIYF.

This clonotype was detected many times. J is TRBJ2-5 and V is TRBV5-4; 10 bases fit TRBD1. The CDR3 totals 19 residues. Trimming cost V 2 bases and J 6 bases; bases outside gene matches: 19. CDR1 SGHNT and CDR2 YYREEE come from the germline V gene (reference sequence). The CDR3 sequence is CASSFPELIGTGVGKTQYF. CDR3 DNA: TGTGCCAGCAGCTTCCCGGAGTTGATCGGGACAGGGGTTGGGAAGACCCAGTACTTC.

This clonotype came up many times. The chain carries TRBV5-1 and TRBJ1-2, with a tentative D call TRBD1 (5 bases). Trimming took off 5 bases at V and 4 bases at J, with 15 bases between the two ends. Germline CDR1 and CDR2: SGHRS and YFSETQ. This CDR3 spans 14 amino acids. CDR3 amino acids: CASSFRDPSYGYTF. The CDR3 nucleotides read TGCGCCAGCAGTTTCAGGGACCCCTCCTATGGCTACACCTTC.

This clonotype was counted ten times or more. The chain carries TRBV4-3 and TRBJ2-7; 8 bases match TRBD1. The V gene's germline CDR1 is LGHNA and CDR2 YSLEER. This CDR3 has 16 residues. With V trimmed by 1 base and J by 3 bases, 8 bases remained unmatched. The CDR3 DNA follows: TGCGCCAGCAGCCAAGGGCAGGGGGCCCCCGTCTACGAGCAGTACTTC. Protein product: CASSQGQGAPVYEQYF.

This clonotype has just a few counts. The rearrangement joins TRBV20-1 to TRBJ2-5; 11 positions agree with TRBD1. V gave up 2 bases and J gave up 4 bases; unmatched junction bases: 9. CDR1 is DFQATT and CDR2 is SNEGSKA in the germline V gene (reference sequence). The CDR3 spans 16 residues. CDR3 sequence reads: CSARLGTGGLGETQYF. The CDR3, as DNA: TGCAGTGCTAGACTCGGGACAGGGGGGCTTGGAGAGACCCAGTACTTC.

This clonotype was detected many times. The chain employs TRBV10-3 and TRBJ2-1; 7 positions agree with TRBD2. V shed 6 bases, J shed 3 bases, and the junction held 8 bases outside the gene matches. Germline values: CDR1 ENHRY, CDR2 SYGVKD. The length of the CDR3 is 15 residues. CDR3 residues: CAIRGAGSDYNEQFF. The CDR3 DNA reads as TGTGCCATCAGGGGAGCGGGGTCGGACTACAATGAGCAGTTCTTC.